The source of this TCR beta chain is a study of PD-1 blockade in classical Hodgkin lymphoma. Whole-study results and caveats: Relative to healthy donors, newly diagnosed patients reportedly had lower baseline TCR diversity, which was reported as lower still in relapsed/refractory patients. Significantly greater TCR diversity emerged by C4D1 in CD4+ cells but not CD8+ cells.

Deletions cut 5 bases from V and 4 bases from J, with 12 bases between. Germline V gives CDR1 SEHNR, CDR2 FQNEAQ (reference sequence). The CDR3 spans 15 residues. As to time point: cycle 4 day 1 (C4D1), after more than five weeks of nivolumab. Relapse after autologous stem cell transplantation occurred in every patient, and brentuximab vedotin exposure varied. Points on this clone: Antigen: not known.

Clones were sequenced by immunoSEQ multiplex PCR, and TCRdb holds only the in-frame ones, with some missing. The sample has over 20,000 clones; less than 75% are singletons. The sequence derives from a human donor with classical Hodgkin lymphoma. Source: peripheral blood mononuclear cells (PBMCs), taken before the fourth cycle of nivolumab. The V call is TRBV7-9, the J call TRBJ1-6, with a tentative D call TRBD1 (5 bases). As DNA, the CDR3 is TGTGCCAGCAGCCCCAACGCAGGGTATAATTCACCCCTCCACTTT. Translated, it gives CASSPNAGYNSPLHF.